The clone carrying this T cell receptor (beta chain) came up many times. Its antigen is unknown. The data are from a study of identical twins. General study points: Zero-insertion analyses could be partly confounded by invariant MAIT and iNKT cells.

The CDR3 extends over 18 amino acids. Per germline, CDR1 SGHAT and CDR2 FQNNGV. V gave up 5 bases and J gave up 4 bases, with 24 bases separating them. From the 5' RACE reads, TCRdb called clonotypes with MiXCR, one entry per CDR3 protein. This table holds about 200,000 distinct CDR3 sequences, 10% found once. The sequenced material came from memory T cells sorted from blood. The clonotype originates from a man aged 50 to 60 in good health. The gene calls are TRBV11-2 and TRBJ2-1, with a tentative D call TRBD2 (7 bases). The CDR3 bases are TGTGCCAGCAGCCCACTGATGACAGGACCTAGCGGATACAATGAGCAGTTCTTC. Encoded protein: CASSPLMTGPSGYNEQFF.